This passage covers 3 T cell receptor beta chains from one sample sequenced in a study of shared clonotypes between healthy human individuals (dated by TCRdb to the early 2020s). The protocol used for the library was the immunoSEQ multiplex PCR assay. TCRdb re-hosts the immuneACCESS table, in-frame sequences only. Its copies lack some clones; in the studies checked, an unresolved V gene accounts for under half of them, and the cause for the rest is not known. Within this sample are 470,000 or so clones, with approximately 84% of them counted one time only. The leading ten clones occupy about 12% of the sample. The specimen sequenced was PBMCs. Every receptor here comes from a woman aged 40 to 50 in good health. Some clones in this sample may be carry-over from other donors' samples.

The chain recombines TRBV5-1 with TRBJ2-1, with 10 positions matching TRBD1. V dropped 1 base and J dropped 7; count of bases not matched to a gene: 8. The germline CDR1 and CDR2 sequences are SGHRS and YFSETQ. The CDR3 contains 16 residues. This chain's CDR3 is CASSLPGTGVINEQFF. In DNA, the CDR3 is TGCGCCAGCAGCTTGCCCGGGACAGGGGTGATTAATGAGCAGTTCTTC.

The rearrangement uses TRBV7-9 and TRBJ2-5, with 8 bases lining up with TRBD1. This CDR3 comprises 14 residues. V gave up 1 base and J gave up 2 bases; unmatched junction bases: 0. CDR1 and CDR2 from the germline V gene are SEHNR and FQNEAQ (reference sequence). The CDR3 region has the DNA TGTGCCAGCAGCTTAGGACAGGGGCAAGAGACCCAGTACTTC. It encodes CASSLGQGQETQYF.

The V and J genes are TRBV27 and TRBJ1-5; 8 bases fit TRBD1. This CDR3 comprises 19 residues. Germline V gene lookup returns CDR1 MNHEY and CDR2 SMNVEV (reference sequence). V was clipped by 3 bases and J by 7 bases; unmatched bases: 20. CDR3 sequence: CASSFWGPSGQGVGQPQHF. The CDR3 nucleotides are TGTGCCAGCAGTTTTTGGGGTCCCAGCGGACAGGGCGTGGGACAGCCCCAGCATTTT.